This TCR beta chain appears in the sequencing data of a study of CD4 T cells in relation to SARS-CoV-2 and coronaviruses. The unexposed donors gave CD4+ T cells in about 2011-2018, prior to COVID-19. After approximately ten days of culture, CD4+ T cells were isolated. Clones were read by immunoSEQ multiplex PCR, and TCRdb kept only the in-frame ones, dropping some. The table lists 26,000 or so clones, about 76% of them singletons. About this clone itself: Its antigen is not identified.

The CDR3 runs 14 residues. Germline V lookup: CDR1 LGHDT, CDR2 YNNKEL (reference sequence). The germline V and J ends were trimmed by 0 bases and 2 bases, with 7 bases remaining between them. The source of this sequence is a human donor in good health. The chain has TRBV3-1 (or the pseudogene TRBV3-2) and TRBJ2-5; D is unresolved. Sequencing was done on a sample of CD4+ T cells from PBMCs, cultured in vitro. The CDR3: CASSQESDQETQYF. CDR3 in DNA: TGTGCCAGCAGCCAAGAATCCGATCAAGAGACCCAGTACTTC.